A single sample gave rise to the 20 T cell receptor beta chains below, sequenced in a study of blood T cell repertoires in COVID-19 (dated by TCRdb to 2018 to 2020). Preparation of the library involved the immunoSEQ multiplex PCR assay. The table was pulled from immuneACCESS by TCRdb, which kept in-frame rearrangements only. Such tables lose some clones; where checked, under half of the loss comes from unresolved V genes, and the rest has no known cause. Across this sample there are 25,000 to 30,000 clones, with roughly four fifths seen only once. Approximately 25% of the sample is held by the ten biggest clonotypes. Input material: peripheral blood. The receptors stem from a human donor in a cohort sampled during active COVID-19.

This chain links TRBV14 with TRBJ2-7; 12 nucleotides match TRBD2. CDR3 size: 17 residues. V lost 0 bases, J lost 3 bases, and 6 bases stayed unmatched. Looked up from germline, CDR1 is SGHDN and CDR2 is FVKESK. The CDR3 is CASSQDSLAGGHYEQYF. The CDR3 nucleotides are TGTGCCAGCAGCCAAGATTCCCTAGCGGGAGGGCACTACGAGCAGTACTTC.

The rearrangement joins TRBV19 to TRBJ2-1; 15 positions agree with TRBD2. Trimming removed 6 bases from V and 7 bases from J; junction bases left unmatched: 4. Germline CDR1 is LNHDA and CDR2 is SQIVND (reference sequence). This CDR3 spans 15 amino acids. CDR3 nucleotide sequence: TGTGCCAGTAGCCCGGGACTAGCGGGAGGTAATGAGCAGTTCTTC. It is translated as CASSPGLAGGNEQFF.

V gene TRBV7-2 combines with J gene TRBJ2-7, with a tentative D call TRBD1 (5 bases). V was pared by 4 bases and J by 0 bases, with 13 bases between. The CDR3 sequence is 15 residues long. Germline V lookup: CDR1 SGHTA, CDR2 FQGNSA. CDR3 protein: CASSYQGQSSYEQYF. CDR3 nucleotides: TGTGCCAGCAGCTACCAGGGCCAAAGCTCCTACGAGCAGTACTTC.

V and J are TRBV18 and TRBJ2-6; D uncertain. The germline V gene has CDR1 KGHSH and CDR2 LQKENI. The CDR3 extends over 13 amino acids. Trimming took off 3 bases at V and 6 bases at J, with 6 bases between the two ends. The DNA of the CDR3 is TGTGCCAGCTCACCGGGCCCGGCCAACGTCCTGACTTTC. Protein: CASSPGPANVLTF. The full variable domain, with the rest looked up from reference TRBV18 and TRBJ2-6, is NAGVMQNPRHLVRRRGQEARLRCSPMKGHSHVYWYRQLPEEGLKFMVYLQKENIIDESGMPKERFSAEFPKEGPSILRIQQVVRGDSAAYFCASSPGPANVLTFGAGSRLTVL.

The V call is TRBV19, the J call TRBJ2-7; 11 nucleotides align to TRBD2. The germline gives CDR1 LNHDA, CDR2 SQIVND (reference sequence). CDR3 length: 15 residues. After removal of 6 bases from V and 4 bases from J, the junction contained 8 bases not matched to a gene. For the CDR3, the DNA is TGTGCCAGTAGGCTAGCGGGGGGCACGGGGTACGAGCAGTACTTC. This sequence encodes CASRLAGGTGYEQYF.

V gene TRBV29-1 combines with J gene TRBJ2-7, with D perhaps matching TRBD2 (6 bases). The germline gives CDR1 SQVTM, CDR2 ANQGSEA. V lost 3 bases and J 6 bases, leaving 15 bases between the germline ends. CDR3 size: 13 residues. The CDR3 loop reads CSVDRLASLEQYF. CDR3 DNA sequence: TGCAGCGTTGATCGGCTAGCGTCACTCGAGCAGTACTTC.

CDR3 nucleotides: TGCGCCAGCAGCCAAGATCCCCCTAGCGGGAGCACAGATACGCAGTATTTT. Amino acid sequence: CASSQDPPSGSTDTQYF. V gene TRBV4-1 combines with J gene TRBJ2-3; TRBD2 agrees at 8 bases. Unmatched junction bases numbered 5, after V lost 0 bases and J lost 0 bases. Germline V gives CDR1 MGHRA, CDR2 YSYEKL. The CDR3 has 17 amino acids.

V gene TRBV11-2 combines with J gene TRBJ2-5; 11 positions agree with TRBD1. CDR3 length: 16 residues. Germline V gene lookup returns CDR1 SGHAT and CDR2 FQNNGV. The V and J ends lost 4 bases and 1 base, in that order; junction bases with no gene match: 5. The CDR3 is CASSSGTGGTQETQYF. DNA for the CDR3: TGTGCCAGCAGCTCCGGGACAGGGGGAACCCAAGAGACCCAGTACTTC.

The chain recombines TRBV18 with TRBJ1-1; 7 positions agree with TRBD1. J was trimmed by 6 bases and V by 3 bases; bases with no gene match: 10. The CDR3 has 15 residues. Germline V CDR1 and CDR2: KGHSH, LQKENI. Here the CDR3 DNA reads TGTGCCAGCTCACCTGCTCAGCGACAGGGTGCTGAAGCTTTCTTT. Translated, it gives CASSPAQRQGAEAFF.

The chain uses TRBV15 and TRBJ2-3, with 8 bases identical to TRBD2. Unmatched junction bases numbered 3, after V lost 1 base and J lost 3 bases. Germline V CDR1 and CDR2: LNHNV, YYDKDF (reference sequence). The CDR3 is 15 residues long. The CDR3 protein is CATSRVAGRTDTQYF. In DNA, the CDR3 is TGTGCCACCAGCAGAGTAGCGGGAAGGACAGATACGCAGTATTTT.

The chain joins TRBV5-1 to TRBJ2-7; the D gene is possibly TRBD1 (5 bases). The ends were cut back, 0 bases at V and 6 bases at J, with 10 bases in the middle. CDR1 SGHRS and CDR2 YFSETQ come from the germline V gene. This CDR3 comprises 13 residues. CDR3: CASSLDQGGEQYF. The CDR3 nucleotides are TGCGCCAGCAGCTTGGACCAGGGCGGCGAGCAGTACTTC.

The rearrangement joins TRBV6-6 to TRBJ2-1, with D possibly TRBD2 on 6 matching bases. CDR1 is MNHNY and CDR2 is SVGAGI in the germline V gene (reference sequence). CDR3 size: 15 residues. The ends were cut back, 5 bases at V and 5 bases at J, with 16 bases in the middle. The CDR3 spells CASSPRGLFNNEQFF. DNA of the CDR3: TGTGCCAGCAGTCCTCGCGGACTATTCAACAATGAGCAGTTCTTC.

DNA of the CDR3: TGTGCCAGCAGCTTAGGACTAGGGAGGGGCTACGAGCAGTACTTC. It yields the protein CASSLGLGRGYEQYF. This chain joins TRBV7-2 and TRBJ2-7; 7 bases match TRBD2. The CDR3 totals 15 residues. The V segment lost 1 base and the J segment 3 bases; nucleotides outside the gene matches: 6. Germline V gives CDR1 SGHTA, CDR2 FQGNSA.

V usage is TRBV4-1 and J usage is TRBJ2-7; TRBD1 might be the D (6 bases). The CDR3 runs to 16 residues. The germline CDR1 and CDR2 sequences are MGHRA and YSYEKL. V was clipped by 0 bases and J by 3 bases, with 15 bases between them. CDR3 in amino acids: CASSQEPGHRGYEQYF. The CDR3 DNA follows: TGCGCCAGCAGCCAAGAACCGGGACATCGGGGCTACGAGCAGTACTTC.

The chain is built from TRBV7-9 and TRBJ2-1; the D gene is possibly TRBD1 (5 bases). The ends were cut back, 1 base at V and 5 bases at J, with 12 bases in the middle. This CDR3 is 15 amino acids long. Germline lookup yields CDR1 SEHNR and CDR2 FQNEAQ (reference sequence). The CDR3 loop is CASSLVSRVDNEQFF. DNA for the CDR3: TGTGCCAGCAGCTTAGTCTCCAGGGTCGACAATGAGCAGTTCTTC.

This clone was counted once. The chain links TRBV5-6 to TRBJ2-1; 9 bases map to TRBD2. J gave up 0 bases and V 2 bases, and 0 bases lay outside the gene matches. Germline CDR1 SGHDT, CDR2 YYEEEE. The CDR3 length is 15 residues. For the CDR3, the DNA is TGTGCCAGCAGCTTTAGCGGGGGCTCCTACAATGAGCAGTTCTTC. Protein: CASSFSGGSYNEQFF. Complete variable domain (other parts from reference TRBV5-6 and TRBJ2-1): DAGVTQSPTHLIKTRGQQVTLRCSPKSGHDTVSWYQQALGQGPQFIFQYYEEEERQRGNFPDRFSGHQFPNYSSELNVNALLLGDSALYLCASSFSGGSYNEQFFGPGTRLTVL.

The sample holds one count of this clone. The CDR3 is CASSLRGRGHYNEQFF. DNA of the CDR3: TGTGCCAGCAGTTTACGGGGCAGGGGGCACTACAATGAGCAGTTCTTC. The V call is TRBV28, the J call TRBJ2-1; 8 bases are shared with TRBD1. There are 16 residues in the CDR3. The ends lost 2 bases at V and 3 bases at J; junction bases unmatched: 6. Germline V gene lookup returns CDR1 MDHEN and CDR2 SYDVKM.

V usage is TRBV30 and J usage is TRBJ2-7; D gene uncertain. From germline, CDR1 is GTSNPN and CDR2 SVGIG (reference sequence). V lost 0 bases and J lost 5, with 11 bases in between. This CDR3 has 13 residues. The CDR3: CAWSVGPANEQYF. In nucleotides, the CDR3 is TGTGCCTGGAGTGTAGGCCCAGCGAACGAGCAGTACTTC.

This clone occurred once. The rearrangement links TRBV5-5 to TRBJ2-3; TRBD2 matches 10 bases. The germline gives CDR1 SGHKS, CDR2 YYEKEE (reference sequence). This CDR3 has 15 amino acids. The trim removed 7 bases at V and 6 bases at J, leaving 11 bases unmatched. In nucleotides, the CDR3 is TGTGCCAGCTTCGTACTAGCGGGGTTCGGGGATACGCAGTATTTT. Its translation is CASFVLAGFGDTQYF. The full variable domain, with the rest looked up from reference TRBV5-5 and TRBJ2-3, is DAGVTQSPTHLIKTRGQQVTLRCSPISGHKSVSWYQQVLGQGPQFIFQYYEKEERGRGNFPDRFSARQFPNYSSELNVNALLLGDSALYLCASFVLAGFGDTQYFGPGTRLTVL.

The V and J genes are TRBV10-1 and TRBJ2-3; 8 bases fit TRBD2. After removal of 0 bases from V and 5 bases from J, the junction contained 13 bases not matched to a gene. There are 18 residues in the CDR3. Germline loops: CDR1 WNHNN, CDR2 SYGVQD (reference sequence). The CDR3 DNA reads TGCGCCAGCAGTGAGTCGAAGGGACTAGGTTCTTATATAGATACGCAGTATTTT. This codes for CASSESKGLGSYIDTQYF.